A selection of T cell receptor beta chains follows, all from one sample in a study of CD8 T cells in ankylosing spondylitis. TCRdb re-analysed the 5' RACE reads in MiXCR, keeping a single row per CDR3 protein. Of under 120,000 distinct CDR3 sequences in the sample, less than 25% were seen once. Sequenced input: synovial fluid, either unsorted or a sorted T cell fraction (not recorded which). The receptors here all came from a male donor with ankylosing spondylitis. The CDR3 runs from the conserved cysteine through the conserved F or W. D genes are given only for firm matches. Expanded clones are given a class, and other clones once, few, many or no size at all.

CDR3nt: TGCAGTGCCACAAGACTGGATGGCTACACCTTC
CDR3aa: CSATRLDGYTF
d_gene: NA
v_gene: TRBV20-1
j_gene: TRBJ1-2
abundance: NA

CDR3nt: TGTGCTAGTGGAAACGCTAGGTCTCTCTACAATGAGCAGTTCTTC
CDR3aa: CASGNARSLYNEQFF
d_gene: NA
v_gene: TRBV12-5
j_gene: TRBJ2-1
abundance: NA

CDR3nt: TGCAGTGCTGGACTGTCAGCCTACAATGAGCAGTTCTTC
CDR3aa: CSAGLSAYNEQFF
d_gene: NA
v_gene: TRBV20-1
j_gene: TRBJ2-1
abundance: few

CDR3nt: TGTGCCAGCAGGGCAGGGGTAAACACCGGGGAGCTGTTTTTT
CDR3aa: CASRAGVNTGELFF
d_gene: NA
v_gene: TRBV7-2
j_gene: TRBJ2-2
abundance: NA

CDR3nt: TGTGCCAGCAGCTTGGCGGCGGGGGGCGAGAATGTATCCTTC
CDR3aa: CASSLAAGGENVSF
d_gene: NA
v_gene: TRBV5-5
j_gene: TRBJ1-2
abundance: few

CDR3nt: TGTGCCAGCAGCCAGGCAGCTTGGAACACTGAAGCTTTCTTT
CDR3aa: CASSQAAWNTEAFF
d_gene: NA
v_gene: TRBV3-1
j_gene: TRBJ1-1
abundance: few

CDR3nt: TGTGCCAGCAGTGTGACAGGGGCCCTTTCCTACGAGCAGTACTTC
CDR3aa: CASSVTGALSYEQYF
d_gene: TRBD1
v_gene: TRBV2
j_gene: TRBJ2-7
abundance: few

CDR3nt: TGTGCCAGCAGTTTCAGCGGCCCTGGGGAGACCCAGTACTTC
CDR3aa: CASSFSGPGETQYF
d_gene: NA
v_gene: TRBV28
j_gene: TRBJ2-5
abundance: NA

CDR3nt: TGTGCCAGCAGCTTAGAGGTAAACAATGAGCAGTTCTTC
CDR3aa: CASSLEVNNEQFF
d_gene: NA
v_gene: TRBV11-2
j_gene: TRBJ2-1
abundance: many

CDR3nt: TGTGCCAGCAGTGACAATTTGGTGGCGGGAAACGAGCAGTACTTC
CDR3aa: CASSDNLVAGNEQYF
d_gene: NA
v_gene: TRBV6-1
j_gene: TRBJ2-7
abundance: NA

CDR3nt: TGCAGTGCTAGACACCCAGGGAACACTGAAGCTTTCTTT
CDR3aa: CSARHPGNTEAFF
d_gene: NA
v_gene: TRBV20-1
j_gene: TRBJ1-1
abundance: few

CDR3nt: TGTGCCAGCAGCCAAGAGATTACGGAGGAGCTGTTTTTT
CDR3aa: CASSQEITEELFF
d_gene: NA
v_gene: TRBV3-1
j_gene: TRBJ2-2
abundance: many

CDR3nt: TGCGCCAGCAGCCTCACTAGTCACACAGATACGCAGTATTTT
CDR3aa: CASSLTSHTDTQYF
d_gene: NA
v_gene: TRBV5-1
j_gene: TRBJ2-3
abundance: NA

CDR3nt: TGCAGTGCTGAAGGACTAGGAGAATACAATGAGCAGTTCTTC
CDR3aa: CSAEGLGEYNEQFF
d_gene: TRBD2
v_gene: TRBV20-1
j_gene: TRBJ2-1
abundance: once

CDR3nt: TGTGCCAGCAGTGATAGCGCTAGAGGGACCCAGTACTTC
CDR3aa: CASSDSARGTQYF
d_gene: NA
v_gene: TRBV2
j_gene: TRBJ2-5
abundance: NA

CDR3nt: TGCAGTGCTCGAGAACCCGGGACTAGCGGATACAATGAGCAGTTCTTC
CDR3aa: CSAREPGTSGYNEQFF
d_gene: TRBD2
v_gene: TRBV20-1
j_gene: TRBJ2-1
abundance: many

CDR3nt: TGTGCCAGCAGTCCCCCAGGGGGCGCCTACAATGAGCAGTTCTTC
CDR3aa: CASSPPGGAYNEQFF
d_gene: TRBD1
v_gene: TRBV6-2/TRBV6-3
j_gene: TRBJ2-1
abundance: many

CDR3nt: TGTGCCACCAGTGATTCCGGGACCTTGGGTGAGCAGTTCTTC
CDR3aa: CATSDSGTLGEQFF
d_gene: NA
v_gene: TRBV24-1
j_gene: TRBJ2-1
abundance: many

CDR3nt: TGCGCCAGCAGCTTGCGGCCGCGACTAGCGGGAGGCAGTATCTACAATGAGCAGTTCTTC
CDR3aa: CASSLRPRLAGGSIYNEQFF
d_gene: TRBD2
v_gene: TRBV5-1
j_gene: TRBJ2-1
abundance: many

CDR3nt: TGCGCCAGCAGCCCGGACACAGTGTTGGGCAACACTGAAGCTTTCTTT
CDR3aa: CASSPDTVLGNTEAFF
d_gene: NA
v_gene: TRBV5-1
j_gene: TRBJ1-1
abundance: few

CDR3nt: TGCAGTGCTAGACGCGGGACAGCCTCTAATCAGCCCCAGCATTTT
CDR3aa: CSARRGTASNQPQHF
d_gene: TRBD1
v_gene: TRBV20-1
j_gene: TRBJ1-5
abundance: NA

CDR3nt: TGTGCCAGCAGCCGCCAGGGGCGAAATTCACCCCTCCACTTT
CDR3aa: CASSRQGRNSPLHF
d_gene: NA
v_gene: TRBV12-3/TRBV12-4
j_gene: TRBJ1-6
abundance: NA

CDR3nt: TGTGCCAGCAGCCGTCGCGGGTACACCGGGGAGCTGTTTTTT
CDR3aa: CASSRRGYTGELFF
d_gene: NA
v_gene: TRBV14
j_gene: TRBJ2-2
abundance: few

CDR3nt: TGCGCCAGCAGTATGGCAGACTACAATGAGCAGTTCTTC
CDR3aa: CASSMADYNEQFF
d_gene: NA
v_gene: TRBV5-1
j_gene: TRBJ2-1
abundance: many

CDR3nt: TGTGCCAGCAGCCCAGACACAGGCTACTATGGCTACACCTTC
CDR3aa: CASSPDTGYYGYTF
d_gene: NA
v_gene: TRBV12-3/TRBV12-4
j_gene: TRBJ1-2
abundance: many

CDR3nt: TGTGCCAGCAGTGAAGGGTTGGTCGGGGCTCGCGAGCAGTACTTC
CDR3aa: CASSEGLVGAREQYF
d_gene: NA
v_gene: TRBV2
j_gene: TRBJ2-7
abundance: few

CDR3nt: TGTGCCAGCAGGTTAAAACAGGGGGCCAACACCGGGGAGCTGTTTTTT
CDR3aa: CASRLKQGANTGELFF
d_gene: TRBD1
v_gene: TRBV12-3/TRBV12-4
j_gene: TRBJ2-2
abundance: few

CDR3nt: TGTGCCACCAGTGATCGGGACCGGGGGAATGAGCAGTTCTTC
CDR3aa: CATSDRDRGNEQFF
d_gene: NA
v_gene: TRBV24-1
j_gene: TRBJ2-1
abundance: once

CDR3nt: TGTGCCAGCTTCATATGGAGGGGGCGACGCACTGAAGCTTTCTTT
CDR3aa: CASFIWRGRRTEAFF
d_gene: TRBD1
v_gene: TRBV7-7
j_gene: TRBJ1-1
abundance: many

CDR3nt: TGCAGTGCTAGACCGGGGACTGCCGGGGGGAACATTCAGTACTTC
CDR3aa: CSARPGTAGGNIQYF
d_gene: TRBD2
v_gene: TRBV20-1
j_gene: TRBJ2-4
abundance: few

CDR3nt: TGTGCCAGCAGTGGGGGCAGACAGGACACCGGGGAGCTGTTTTTT
CDR3aa: CASSGGRQDTGELFF
d_gene: NA
v_gene: TRBV2
j_gene: TRBJ2-2
abundance: NA

CDR3nt: TGTGCCAGCAGCCAAGTAAACGGGGGGCAGGCTTTCTTT
CDR3aa: CASSQVNGGQAFF
d_gene: NA
v_gene: TRBV3-1
j_gene: TRBJ1-1
abundance: NA

CDR3nt: TGCAGTGCTAGGGACCCACTAGCGACGAACACCGGGGAGCTGTTTTTT
CDR3aa: CSARDPLATNTGELFF
d_gene: TRBD2
v_gene: TRBV20-1
j_gene: TRBJ2-2
abundance: NA

CDR3nt: TGTGCCAGCTCACCGAAGGGGCAACACACTGAAGCTTTCTTT
CDR3aa: CASSPKGQHTEAFF
d_gene: NA
v_gene: TRBV18
j_gene: TRBJ1-1
abundance: once

CDR3nt: TGTGCCAGCAGCCGGGAGACAGGGAGGGGAAACACTGAAGCTTTCTTT
CDR3aa: CASSRETGRGNTEAFF
d_gene: TRBD1
v_gene: TRBV7-2
j_gene: TRBJ1-1
abundance: few

CDR3nt: TGCGCCAGCAGCTCGCGTGGACCAGATACGCAGTATTTT
CDR3aa: CASSSRGPDTQYF
d_gene: NA
v_gene: TRBV5-1
j_gene: TRBJ2-3
abundance: NA

CDR3nt: TGTGCCAGCAGCAGACGACACGGTAGCACAGATACGCAGTATTTT
CDR3aa: CASSRRHGSTDTQYF
d_gene: NA
v_gene: TRBV7-2
j_gene: TRBJ2-3
abundance: NA

CDR3nt: TGTGCCAGCAGCCCTAACGGACAGAGATCCTACAATGAGCAGTTCTTC
CDR3aa: CASSPNGQRSYNEQFF
d_gene: NA
v_gene: TRBV7-2
j_gene: TRBJ2-1
abundance: few

CDR3nt: TGTGCCAGCAGCTTAGTGGTAGGAAACACCATATATTTT
CDR3aa: CASSLVVGNTIYF
d_gene: NA
v_gene: TRBV7-2
j_gene: TRBJ1-3
abundance: NA

CDR3nt: TGTGCCAGCAGCGTGGGACTAGCGGGTCTTTTGCGGGAGACCCAGTACTTC
CDR3aa: CASSVGLAGLLRETQYF
d_gene: TRBD2
v_gene: TRBV5-5
j_gene: TRBJ2-5
abundance: NA

CDR3nt: TGCGCCAGCAGCTCTACCGGGACTAGCTCGGGTGAGCAGTTCTTC
CDR3aa: CASSSTGTSSGEQFF
d_gene: TRBD2
v_gene: TRBV5-1
j_gene: TRBJ2-1
abundance: few

CDR3nt: TGTGCCAGCAGCTTAGAGACAGGGAATGCGGGCTACACCTTC
CDR3aa: CASSLETGNAGYTF
d_gene: TRBD1
v_gene: TRBV7-8
j_gene: TRBJ1-2
abundance: few

CDR3nt: TGTGCCAGCCAGTCCCCTAGGGGGACAGATACGCAGTATTTT
CDR3aa: CASQSPRGTDTQYF
d_gene: NA
v_gene: TRBV7-9
j_gene: TRBJ2-3
abundance: many

CDR3nt: TGCAGTGCTAGGCCGGGACCAGGGCCCCAGTTCTTC
CDR3aa: CSARPGPGPQFF
d_gene: NA
v_gene: TRBV20-1
j_gene: TRBJ2-1
abundance: NA

CDR3nt: TGCGCCAGCAGCCCACCGGGACCCCCTGGAGACCAGCCCCAGCATTTT
CDR3aa: CASSPPGPPGDQPQHF
d_gene: NA
v_gene: TRBV4-1
j_gene: TRBJ1-5
abundance: NA

CDR3nt: TGCGCCAGCAGGGGACGGCAAATTAGCTCTGGGGCCAACGTCCTGACTTTC
CDR3aa: CASRGRQISSGANVLTF
d_gene: NA
v_gene: TRBV5-1
j_gene: TRBJ2-6
abundance: many

CDR3nt: TGTGCCAGCAGTCCCCGGACAGGGTTTCCACAAGAGACCCAGTACTTC
CDR3aa: CASSPRTGFPQETQYF
d_gene: TRBD1
v_gene: TRBV28
j_gene: TRBJ2-5
abundance: few

CDR3nt: TGTGCCAGCAGCTCCTCTCAGGGTGGCACTAATGAAAAACTGTTTTTT
CDR3aa: CASSSSQGGTNEKLFF
d_gene: NA
v_gene: TRBV7-9
j_gene: TRBJ1-4
abundance: NA

CDR3nt: TGTGCCAGCAGCGTAGTCCCTCCCGTCCGAGACGGACTCATGAACACTGAAGCTTTCTTT
CDR3aa: CASSVVPPVRDGLMNTEAFF
d_gene: NA
v_gene: TRBV9
j_gene: TRBJ1-1
abundance: NA

CDR3nt: TGTGCCAGCAGCCAAGACGACGGGCGAGGGTATAGGGGCACTGAAGCTTTCTTT
CDR3aa: CASSQDDGRGYRGTEAFF
d_gene: NA
v_gene: TRBV4-2
j_gene: TRBJ1-1
abundance: few

CDR3nt: TGTGCCATCAGGCCTGGACAGGGATTCAACACTGAAGCTTTCTTT
CDR3aa: CAIRPGQGFNTEAFF
d_gene: TRBD1
v_gene: TRBV10-3
j_gene: TRBJ1-1
abundance: NA

CDR3nt: TGCGCCAGCAGGCTGGGGTCCAGGGTCTACACCGGGGAGCTGTTTTTT
CDR3aa: CASRLGSRVYTGELFF
d_gene: NA
v_gene: TRBV5-1
j_gene: TRBJ2-2
abundance: NA

CDR3nt: TGCAGTGCTAGAGGGCAAGAGACCCAGTACTTC
CDR3aa: CSARGQETQYF
d_gene: NA
v_gene: TRBV20-1
j_gene: TRBJ2-5
abundance: few

CDR3nt: TGTGCCAGCAGTTTAGCGCGGGCAGGGGAATCACCCCTCCACTTT
CDR3aa: CASSLARAGESPLHF
d_gene: NA
v_gene: TRBV12-3/TRBV12-4
j_gene: TRBJ1-6
abundance: few

CDR3nt: TGTGCCAGCAGCCGGGAGCGGGGCACAGATACGCAGTATTTT
CDR3aa: CASSRERGTDTQYF
d_gene: NA
v_gene: TRBV4-2
j_gene: TRBJ2-3
abundance: NA

CDR3nt: TGTGCCAGCAGCACCCGGACTAGCGGGAGCGATGAGCAGTTCTTC
CDR3aa: CASSTRTSGSDEQFF
d_gene: TRBD2
v_gene: TRBV7-9
j_gene: TRBJ2-1
abundance: NA

CDR3nt: TGTGCCAGCAGTTCTAGCGGGACTATAATCCTCGGCTCCTACAATGAGCAGTTCTTC
CDR3aa: CASSSSGTIILGSYNEQFF
d_gene: TRBD2
v_gene: TRBV28
j_gene: TRBJ2-1
abundance: few

CDR3nt: TGCAGTGCTAGAGGTCGGGGCGGGAGGGCAGATACGCAGTATTTT
CDR3aa: CSARGRGGRADTQYF
d_gene: TRBD2
v_gene: TRBV20-1
j_gene: TRBJ2-3
abundance: few